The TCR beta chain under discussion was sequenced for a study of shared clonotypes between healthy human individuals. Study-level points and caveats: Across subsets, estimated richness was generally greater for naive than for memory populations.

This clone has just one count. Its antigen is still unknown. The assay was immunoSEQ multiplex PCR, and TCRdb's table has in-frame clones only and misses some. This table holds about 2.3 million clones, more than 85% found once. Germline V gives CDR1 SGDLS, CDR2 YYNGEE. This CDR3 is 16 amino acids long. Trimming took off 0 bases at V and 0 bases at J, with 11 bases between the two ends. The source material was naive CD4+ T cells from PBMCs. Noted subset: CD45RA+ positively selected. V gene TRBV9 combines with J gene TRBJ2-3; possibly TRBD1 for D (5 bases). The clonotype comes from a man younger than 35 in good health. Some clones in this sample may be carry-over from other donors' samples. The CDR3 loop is CASSVDAAGSTDTQYF. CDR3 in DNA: TGTGCCAGCAGCGTAGATGCGGCAGGGAGCACAGATACGCAGTATTTT. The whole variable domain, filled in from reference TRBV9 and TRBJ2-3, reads DSGVTQTPKHLITATGQRVTLRCSPRSGDLSVYWYQQSLDQGLQFLIQYYNGEERAKGNILERFSAQQFPDLHSELNLSSLELGDSALYFCASSVDAAGSTDTQYFGPGTRLTVL.